A selection of T cell receptor beta chains follows, all from one sample in a study of T-cell reconstitution after alpha-beta-depleted transplantation in children. TCRdb re-called the PCR reads through MiXCR, storing one row per CDR3 protein. This table has approximately 520,000 distinct CDR3 sequences, about an eighth appearing once. Here the sequenced sample was PBMCs, mostly from graft donor cells, taken 180 days after TCRalphabeta/CD19-depleted stem cell transplant. The receptors come from a female patient between 2 and 10 years old who had a stem cell transplant for aplastic anemia, so the T cells may come from the graft donor. CDR3s include the opening cysteine and the closing phenylalanine or tryptophan. A D gene is named only where the DNA matches it firmly. Size values are once, few and many counts, or a class for expanded clones, and some rows have none.

d_call | j_call | clone_size | v_call | cdr3_nt | cdr3_aa
TRBD1 | TRBJ2-7 | many | TRBV2 | TGTGCCAGCGACAGGGGGCGGTACGAGCAGTACTTC | CASDRGRYEQYF
. | TRBJ1-1 | . | TRBV6-1 | TGTGCCAGCAGTGCATTCCGCGGGCCGCACACTGAAGCTTTCTTT | CASSAFRGPHTEAFF
TRBD2 | TRBJ2-7 | many | TRBV28 | TGTGCCAGCAGTTTGGAGGGCCGCGGGGGACTAGCGGCCTACGAGCAGTACTTC | CASSLEGRGGLAAYEQYF
. | TRBJ1-6 | . | TRBV20-1 | TGCAGTGCTAGAGATCTTAGGGATTCACCCCTCCACTTT | CSARDLRDSPLHF
TRBD2 | TRBJ2-3 | . | TRBV20-1 | TGCAGTGCTGGGACTAGCGGGATACGCACAGATACGCAGTATTTT | CSAGTSGIRTDTQYF
TRBD1 | TRBJ2-1 | . | TRBV7-9 | TGTGCCAGCAGCTTCCCGACAGGGGGCAATGAGCAGTTCTTC | CASSFPTGGNEQFF
. | TRBJ2-2 | . | TRBV9 | TGTGCCAGCAGCGTAGCTTCAGGGATAACCGGGGAGCTGTTTTTT | CASSVASGITGELFF
TRBD2 | TRBJ2-5 | many | TRBV7-2 | TGTGCCAGCAGCCTCGGGGGGATACAAGAGACCCAGTACTTC | CASSLGGIQETQYF
TRBD1 | TRBJ2-2 | . | TRBV9 | TGTGCCAGCAGCCCTGGGGACAGGGAGGGCGGGGAGCTGTTTTTT | CASSPGDREGGELFF
TRBD1 | TRBJ2-2 | few | TRBV18 | TGTGCCAGCTCACCAGACAGGGCGAACACCGGGGAGCTGTTTTTT | CASSPDRANTGELFF
. | TRBJ2-3 | . | TRBV29-1 | TGCAGCGTTGAGTACCCTAGCACAGATACGCAGTATTTT | CSVEYPSTDTQYF
. | TRBJ2-6 | . | TRBV20-1 | TGCAGTGCTGTCCCCATGTCTGGGGCCAACGTCCTGACTTTC | CSAVPMSGANVLTF
. | TRBJ2-7 | many | TRBV12-3/TRBV12-4 | TGTGCCAGCACCTGGTGGGGGGGCCCCAACGAGCAGTACTTC | CASTWWGGPNEQYF
TRBD2 | TRBJ2-1 | . | TRBV4-3 | TGCGCCAGCAGCCAGGAGCGGGAGAACTACAATGAGCAGTTCTTC | CASSQERENYNEQFF
TRBD2 | TRBJ2-4 | . | TRBV11-2 | TGTGCCAGCTGTCTAGCGGATGTAGCCAAAAACATTCAGTACTTC | CASCLADVAKNIQYF
. | TRBJ2-2 | many | TRBV29-1 | TGCAGCGTGCCGCGCGGGAAGGACACCGGGGAGCTGTTTTTT | CSVPRGKDTGELFF
. | TRBJ2-5 | . | TRBV2 | TGTGCCAGCAGCCCCTACCAGACTCAAGAGACCCAGTACTTC | CASSPYQTQETQYF
. | TRBJ2-2 | few | TRBV25-1 | TGTGCCAGCAGGGAATTGGGGAACACCGGGGAGCTGTTTTTT | CASRELGNTGELFF
. | TRBJ2-3 | few | TRBV5-1 | TGCGCCAGCAGCTTCCAAGGCGGAGCGGATACGCAGTATTTT | CASSFQGGADTQYF
TRBD1 | TRBJ2-3 | many | TRBV9 | TGTGCCAGCAGCGGTACCGCCGGACAGGCACGGGGAGATACGCAGTATTTT | CASSGTAGQARGDTQYF
. | TRBJ1-4 | few | TRBV10-3 | TGTGCCATCAGTGACAGGGTCCCTGGTGAAAAACTGTTTTTT | CAISDRVPGEKLFF
. | TRBJ2-1 | . | TRBV30 | TGTGCCTGGAGTAGGGGAGGAGGCCGATACAATGAGCAGTTCTTC | CAWSRGGGRYNEQFF
. | TRBJ2-1 | few | TRBV19 | TGTGCCAGTAGTATTAGCGGATACAATGAGCAGTTCTTC | CASSISGYNEQFF
TRBD1 | TRBJ2-1 | once | TRBV11-3 | TGTGGCAGCAGCCACGGGACAGGGATGACTGAGCAGTTCTTC | CGSSHGTGMTEQFF
. | TRBJ1-1 | . | TRBV5-1 | TGCGCCAGCAGCTCCTCAGTCGGGCAGAACACTGAAGCTTTCTTT | CASSSSVGQNTEAFF
. | TRBJ2-5 | few | TRBV6-5 | TGTGCCAGCAGTTACTACGGAGGGACCGAAGAGACCCAGTACTTC | CASSYYGGTEETQYF
TRBD2 | TRBJ2-3 | . | TRBV4-1 | TGCGCCAGCAGCCAAGAACCTAGCGGCAGTTTTAGAGATACGCAGTATTTT | CASSQEPSGSFRDTQYF
. | TRBJ1-1 | . | TRBV6-2/TRBV6-3 | TGTGCCAGCAGTGCCACGACGCCGAACACTGAAGCTTTCTTT | CASSATTPNTEAFF